The clone carrying this T cell receptor beta chain was detected a few times. Its target is unknown. These data originate in a study of human T cells and chemical hapten exposure. Time point in this sample: patch test 1, 2 weeks after DPC sensitization. Specified treatment: therapeutic diphenylcyclopropenone sensitization with weekly scalp DPC. Samples of blood were obtained prior to the application of each patch test. Notes on the study in general: Large CDR3 similarity clusters arose significantly more often from expanded TCRs than from controls. High-frequency TCRs, those above 1 in 1000, stayed the same after DPC sensitization.

Individual cDNA molecules received unique molecular identifiers in the library. TCRdb ran MiXCR on the RACE reads and lists one entry per CDR3 protein. Among fewer than 100,000 distinct CDR3 sequences listed, over 10% were seen once. The CDR3 sequence is 15 residues long. Germline values: CDR1 MDHEN, CDR2 SYDVKM. V lost 6 bases to trimming and J lost 0 bases, with 15 bases between them. The sequence was collected from a woman in her forties with alopecia areata. Some clones in this sample may be carry-over from other donors' samples. The V gene is TRBV28, the J gene TRBJ2-7, with D possibly being TRBD1 (6 bases). The sample here was whole blood, taken in connection with sensitization to the hapten diphenylcyclopropenone (DPC). CDR3 DNA: TGTGCCAGCAGGGACAGCTCCTTCAGCTCCTACGAGCAGTACTTC. Translation: CASRDSSFSSYEQYF.